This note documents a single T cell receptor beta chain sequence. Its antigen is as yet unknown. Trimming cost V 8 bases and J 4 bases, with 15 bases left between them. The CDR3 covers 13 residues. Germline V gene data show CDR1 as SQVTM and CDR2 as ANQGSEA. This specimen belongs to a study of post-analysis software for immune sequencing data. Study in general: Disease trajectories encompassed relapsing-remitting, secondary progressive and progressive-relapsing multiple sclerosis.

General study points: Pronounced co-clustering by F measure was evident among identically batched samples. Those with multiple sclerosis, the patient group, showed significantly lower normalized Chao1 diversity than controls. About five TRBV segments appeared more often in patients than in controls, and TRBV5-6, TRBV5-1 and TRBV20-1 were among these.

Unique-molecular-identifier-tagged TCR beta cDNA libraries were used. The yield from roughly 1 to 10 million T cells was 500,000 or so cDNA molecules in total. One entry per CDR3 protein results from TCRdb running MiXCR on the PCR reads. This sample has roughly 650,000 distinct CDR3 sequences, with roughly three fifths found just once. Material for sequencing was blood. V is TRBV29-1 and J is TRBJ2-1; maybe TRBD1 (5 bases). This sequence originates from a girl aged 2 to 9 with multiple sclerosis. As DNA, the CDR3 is TGCAGCACCCTATTGGGGCAGTACAATGAGCAGTTCTTC. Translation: CSTLLGQYNEQFF.